This TCR beta chain originates from a study of blood T cells in healthy people across ages. Combining a sample-barcoded 5' primer with a J-beta primer mix, a second PCR ran for about 7 to 11 cycles. All cDNA molecules were each tagged by a template-switch adaptor with 12 random nucleotides. In TCRdb, the 5' RACE reads were re-called with MiXCR into one record per CDR3 protein. The repertoire consists of about a million distinct CDR3 sequences, with roughly two fifths occurring once and the leading ten covering 13%. V lost 2 bases, J lost 0 bases, and 11 bases lay in between. Germline V gives CDR1 KGHSH, CDR2 LQKENI. The CDR3 length is 16 residues.

This sequence originates from a man aged 18-30 years in good health. Sequenced input: blood. The chain joins TRBV18 to TRBJ1-5; no clear D. This chain's CDR3 is CASSPGEGYSNQPQHF. For the CDR3, the DNA is TGTGCCAGCTCACCAGGGGAGGGTTATAGCAATCAGCCCCAGCATTTT. The whole variable domain, remainder taken from reference TRBV18 and TRBJ1-5, is NAGVMQNPRHLVRRRGQEARLRCSPMKGHSHVYWYRQLPEEGLKFMVYLQKENIIDESGMPKERFSAEFPKEGPSILRIQQVVRGDSAAYFCASSPGEGYSNQPQHFGDGTRLSIL.